This T cell receptor (beta chain) derives from a study of control samples from healthy donors and cancer patients. Germline V CDR1 and CDR2: LGHDT, YNNKEL (reference sequence). This CDR3 has 16 amino acids. Deletions cut 2 bases from V and 0 bases from J, with 13 bases between. Measured with immunoSEQ multiplex PCR; TCRdb has only the in-frame clones, and not every one. The sample shows 69,000 or so clones, around 93% of them seen only once. Sequenced input: blood. V usage is TRBV3-1 (or the pseudogene TRBV3-2) and J usage is TRBJ1-2; D is uncertain. The source of this sequence is a woman aged 25 to 39 in good health. The CDR3 is CASSQSRAEANYGYTF. CDR3 coding DNA: TGTGCCAGCAGCCAATCGCGGGCCGAAGCTAACTATGGCTACACCTTC.